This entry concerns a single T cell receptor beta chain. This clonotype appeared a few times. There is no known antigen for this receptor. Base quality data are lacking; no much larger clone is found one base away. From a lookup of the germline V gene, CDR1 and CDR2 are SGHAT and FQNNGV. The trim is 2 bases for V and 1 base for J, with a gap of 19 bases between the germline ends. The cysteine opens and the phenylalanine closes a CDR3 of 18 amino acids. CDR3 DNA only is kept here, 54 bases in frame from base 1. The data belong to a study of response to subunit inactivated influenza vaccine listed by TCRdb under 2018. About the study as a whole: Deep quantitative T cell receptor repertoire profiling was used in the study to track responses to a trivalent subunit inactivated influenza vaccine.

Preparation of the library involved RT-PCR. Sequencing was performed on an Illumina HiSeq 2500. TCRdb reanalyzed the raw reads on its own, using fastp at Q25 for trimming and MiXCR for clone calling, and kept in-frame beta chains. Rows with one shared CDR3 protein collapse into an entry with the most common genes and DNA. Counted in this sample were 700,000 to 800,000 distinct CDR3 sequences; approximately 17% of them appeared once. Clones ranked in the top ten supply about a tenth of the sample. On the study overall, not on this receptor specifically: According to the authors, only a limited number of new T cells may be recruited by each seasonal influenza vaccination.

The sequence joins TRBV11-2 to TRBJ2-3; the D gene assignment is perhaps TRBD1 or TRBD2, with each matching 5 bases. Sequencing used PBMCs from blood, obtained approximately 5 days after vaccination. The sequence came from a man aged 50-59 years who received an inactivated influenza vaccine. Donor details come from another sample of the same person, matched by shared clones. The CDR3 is CASSLRGAPTGGTDTQYF. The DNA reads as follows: TGTGCCAGCAGCTTAAGGGGCGCACCAACCGGGGGCACAGATACGCAGTATTTT.